This T cell receptor beta chain derives from a study of blood T cell repertoires in COVID-19. Study at large: Acute-phase and convalescent COVID-19 samples originated in the United States, Italy and Spain. Sample material is recorded as cDNA or gDNA derived from T cells, B-cell-depleted T cells, or PBMCs.

This clone was seen a few times. In the original workflow: It was from reference gene primer amplification that nucleated cell counts were estimated. Sequencing used immunoSEQ multiplex PCR; TCRdb keeps in-frame clones, though not all of them. V, J and clone size were drawn from that table, and D and trimming were deduced from the DNA. The sample contains fewer than 250,000 clones, 88% of which appear only once. The CDR3 consists of 17 residues. Trimming took 4 bases from V and 1 from J; bases not matched to a gene: 9. Germline values: CDR1 GTSNPN, CDR2 SVGIG (reference sequence). The sample consisted of peripheral blood. The sequence was collected from a woman between 55 and 75 years old with acute or convalescent COVID-19. The rearrangement joins TRBV30 to TRBJ2-2; TRBD1 agrees at 10 bases. CDR3 residues: CAWTDLGQGRNTGELFF. DNA of the CDR3: TGTGCCTGGACCGACCTGGGACAGGGGAGGAACACCGGGGAGCTGTTTTTT.